The present entry profiles one TCR beta chain with its context. Only in-frame clones appear in the TCRdb table, and some are missing; sequencing was by immunoSEQ multiplex PCR. The sample consists of about 65,000 clones, less than 95% of them appearing once. This entry belongs to a study of control samples from healthy donors and cancer patients. This CDR3 region has 17 residues. Germline CDR1 is LNHNV and CDR2 is YYDKDF (reference sequence). V lost 1 base to trimming and J lost 0 bases, with 14 bases between them. J is TRBJ2-3 and V is TRBV15, with D possibly called TRBD1 or TRBD2 (5 bases each). Sequenced: PBMCs. The TCR originated in a woman aged 45 to 65 with colorectal cancer. The CDR3 bases are TGTGCCACCAGCAGAGGAGGGCAGGGTACTAGCACAGATACGCAGTATTTT. Its protein product is CATSRGGQGTSTDTQYF.